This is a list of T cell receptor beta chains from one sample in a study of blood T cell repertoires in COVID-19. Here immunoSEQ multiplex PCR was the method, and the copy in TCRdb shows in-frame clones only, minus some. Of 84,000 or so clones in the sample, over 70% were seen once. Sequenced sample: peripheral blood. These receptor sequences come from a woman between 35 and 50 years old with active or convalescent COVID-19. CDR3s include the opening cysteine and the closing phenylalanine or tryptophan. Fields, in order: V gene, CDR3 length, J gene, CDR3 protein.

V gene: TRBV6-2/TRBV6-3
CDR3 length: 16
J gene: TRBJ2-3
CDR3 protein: CASSYGTSGYTDTQYF

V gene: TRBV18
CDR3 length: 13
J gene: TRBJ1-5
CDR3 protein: CASSPGQYQPQHF

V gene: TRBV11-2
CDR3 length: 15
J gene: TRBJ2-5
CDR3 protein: CASSPGTGGVETQYF

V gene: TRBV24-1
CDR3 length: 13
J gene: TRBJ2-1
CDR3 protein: CAAGTGGFNEQFF

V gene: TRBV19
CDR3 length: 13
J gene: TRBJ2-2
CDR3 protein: CASRELGPGELFF

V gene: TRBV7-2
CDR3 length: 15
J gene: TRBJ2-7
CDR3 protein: CASSLRGLAGGEQYF

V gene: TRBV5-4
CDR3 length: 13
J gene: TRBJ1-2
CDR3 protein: CASSLGQTYGYTF

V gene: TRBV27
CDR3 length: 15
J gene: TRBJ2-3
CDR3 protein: CASSHPGGSQDTQYF

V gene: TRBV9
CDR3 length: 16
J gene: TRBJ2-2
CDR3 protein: CASSVSRGALSGELFF

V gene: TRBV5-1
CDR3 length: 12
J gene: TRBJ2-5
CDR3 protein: CASKSPQETQYF

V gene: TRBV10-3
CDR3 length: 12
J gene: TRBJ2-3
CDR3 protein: CAISSAEDTQYF

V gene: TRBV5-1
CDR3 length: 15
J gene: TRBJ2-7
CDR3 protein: CASSLVVAGVREQYF

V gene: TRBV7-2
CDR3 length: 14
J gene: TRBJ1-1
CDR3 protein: CASSFGQANTEAFF

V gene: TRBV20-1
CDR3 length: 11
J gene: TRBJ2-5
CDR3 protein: CSALAWETQYF

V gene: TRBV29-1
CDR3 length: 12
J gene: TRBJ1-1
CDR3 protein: CSVSGSTTEAFF

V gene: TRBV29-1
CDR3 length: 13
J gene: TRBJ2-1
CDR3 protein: CSVEGRLFNEQFF

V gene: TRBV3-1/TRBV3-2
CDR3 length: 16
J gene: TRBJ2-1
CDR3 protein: CASSLYDSGVQNEQFF

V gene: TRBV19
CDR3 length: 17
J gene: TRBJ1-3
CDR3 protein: CASSILTGNSFGNTIYF

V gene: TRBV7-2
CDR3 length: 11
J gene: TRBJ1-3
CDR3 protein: CASSEANTIYF

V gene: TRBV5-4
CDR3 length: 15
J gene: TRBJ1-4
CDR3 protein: CASSLTGVENEKLFF

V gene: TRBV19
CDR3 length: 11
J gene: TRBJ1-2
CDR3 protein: CASSRNYGYTF

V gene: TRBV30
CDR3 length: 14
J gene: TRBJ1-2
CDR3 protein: CAWSTGFDIYGYTF

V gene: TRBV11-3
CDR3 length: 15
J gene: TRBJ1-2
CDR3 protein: CASSSPGQGARGYTF

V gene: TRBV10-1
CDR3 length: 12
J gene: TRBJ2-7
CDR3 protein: CASSGQPHEQYF

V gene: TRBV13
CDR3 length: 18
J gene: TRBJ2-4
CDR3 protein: CASSQGQEMWLAKNIQYF

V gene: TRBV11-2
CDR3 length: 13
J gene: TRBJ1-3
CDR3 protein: CASRGGGGNTIYF

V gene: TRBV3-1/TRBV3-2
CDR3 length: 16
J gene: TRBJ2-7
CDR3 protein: CASSQGPPDSNYEQYF

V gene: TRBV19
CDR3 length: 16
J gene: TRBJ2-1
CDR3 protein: CASSSIPGQGYNEQFF

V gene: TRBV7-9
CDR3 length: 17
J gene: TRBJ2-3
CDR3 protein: CASYKTWGQGGTDTQYF